Following are 18 T cell receptor beta chains from one sample sequenced in a study of cytomegalovirus exposure and HLA in healthy donors. The PCR ran on 60 Vbeta and 13 Jbeta primers. TCRdb keeps only in-frame clones here, not all; method: immunoSEQ multiplex PCR. Of around 200,000 clones listed, 70% to 80% are singletons. The specimen was PBMCs. All receptors come from a girl aged 2 to 10 in good health and CMV-seronegative.

The chain joins TRBV5-1 to TRBJ1-1; D perhaps matches TRBD1 (5 bases). This CDR3 has 16 amino acids. Germline loops: CDR1 SGHRS, CDR2 YFSETQ. Trimming shortened V by 0 bases and J by 0 bases, and 12 bases separated the two germline ends. The CDR3 DNA sequence: TGCGCCAGCAGCTTGGAGCCAGGGAAGATGAACACTGAAGCTTTCTTT. Encoded protein: CASSLEPGKMNTEAFF.

The CDR3 loop reads CASSEPQGGSPYNEQFF. DNA for the CDR3: TGTGCCAGCAGTGAACCCCAAGGCGGGAGCCCCTACAATGAGCAGTTCTTC. The chain employs TRBV25-1 and TRBJ2-1, with 7 bases identical to TRBD2. Germline CDR1 MGHDK, CDR2 SYGVNS. The CDR3 runs to 17 residues. Trimming removed 2 bases from V and 2 bases from J; junction bases left unmatched: 9.

This clone was seen a few times. The V gene is TRBV5-1, the J gene TRBJ2-7, with TRBD1 matching 7 bases. Germline V lookup: CDR1 SGHRS, CDR2 YFSETQ. This CDR3 contains 12 residues. With 3 bases clipped from V and 3 bases from J, the junction kept 0 bases outside the gene matches. CDR3 nucleotides: TGCGCCAGCAGCTGGGACAGCTACGAGCAGTACTTC. Encoded protein: CASSWDSYEQYF.

This chain uses TRBV4-1 with TRBJ1-6; 7 bases map to TRBD1. The CDR3 loop spans 19 amino acids. In germline, CDR1 is MGHRA, CDR2 YSYEKL. Trimming at V came to 3 bases and at J to 5 bases, leaving 16 bases not matched to a gene. The CDR3: CASSHRTTILGTDNSPLHF. The CDR3 coding sequence is TGCGCCAGCAGCCACCGCACTACCATCCTCGGGACAGATAATTCACCCCTCCACTTT.

The chain has TRBV7-9 and TRBJ1-6; a weak D match, TRBD1 (5 bases). The CDR3 has 14 amino acids. Germline CDR1 and CDR2: SEHNR and FQNEAQ (reference sequence). The V end lost 5 bases, the J end lost 10 bases, and 15 bases lay between the germline ends. CDR3 sequence reads: CASSPQGIYSPLHF. CDR3 DNA: TGTGCCAGCAGCCCTCAGGGTATTTACTCACCCCTCCACTTT. The full variable domain, completed using reference TRBV7-9 and TRBJ1-6, is DTGVSQNPRHKITKRGQNVTFRCDPISEHNRLYWYRQTLGQGPEFLTYFQNEAQLEKSRLLSDRFSAERPKGSFSTLEIQRTEQGDSAMYLCASSPQGIYSPLHFGNGTRLTVT.

The gene calls are TRBV7-8 and TRBJ2-1; D possibly corresponds to TRBD2 (6 bases). The V gene's germline CDR1 is SGHVS and CDR2 FQNEAQ. V was cut by 1 base and J by 10 bases, with 20 bases left in between. The CDR3 runs 16 residues. The CDR3 sequence: CASSLVAEAPRREQFF. CDR3 coding DNA: TGTGCCAGCAGCTTAGTAGCGGAGGCGCCTCGTCGGGAGCAGTTCTTC.

This chain uses TRBV5-1 with TRBJ2-5, with TRBD1 matching 9 bases. Germline trimming cut 2 bases from V and 4 bases from J; bases unmatched to any gene: 6. Germline CDR1 reads SGHRS; CDR2 reads YFSETQ. The CDR3 is 15 residues long. Written as DNA, the CDR3 is TGCGCCAGCAGCTTTGGACAGGGGAAGGGAGAGACCCAGTACTTC. This sequence encodes CASSFGQGKGETQYF.

The genes are TRBV19 and TRBJ2-1, with 9 positions matching TRBD2. The trim removed 5 bases at V and 0 bases at J, leaving 5 bases unmatched. This CDR3 is built from 16 residues. The germline V gene encodes CDR1 LNHDA and CDR2 SQIVND (reference sequence). CDR3 residues: CASSLAGQSSYNEQFF. CDR3 sequence (DNA): TGTGCCAGTAGTCTAGCGGGACAGAGCTCCTACAATGAGCAGTTCTTC.

The V and J genes are TRBV6-1 and TRBJ1-1; no reliable D call. The CDR3 spans 10 residues. Germline V CDR1 and CDR2: MNHNS, SASEGT. The ends were cut back, 6 bases at V and 9 bases at J, with 8 bases in the middle. The CDR3, as DNA: TGTGCCAGCAGCGAGGAACAAGCTTTCTTT. Translated: CASSEEQAFF.

V usage is TRBV4-2 and J usage is TRBJ1-2; tentative D call: TRBD1 (5 bases). The CDR3 sequence is 12 residues long. With 4 bases removed from V and 8 bases from J, the gap between germline ends came to 11 bases. CDR1 and CDR2 (germline): LGHNA, YNFKEQ. DNA for the CDR3: TGTGCCAGCAGCCGGGGGGGGGTGGGCTACACCTTC. Protein product: CASSRGGVGYTF.

The chain joins TRBV12-1 to TRBJ1-1; TRBD1, the table's D call, was not compared with the DNA. TRBV12-1 is recorded as a pseudogene. The CDR3 length is 18 residues. CDR3: CAIRSRDRVYDGDTEAFF. In DNA form, the CDR3 reads TGTGCCATCCGGTCCCGGGACAGGGTTTACGATGGGGACACTGAAGCTTTCTTT.

V is TRBV29-1 and J is TRBJ1-1, with 7 positions matching TRBD1. The V gene's germline CDR1 is SQVTM and CDR2 ANQGSEA. This CDR3 spans 15 amino acids. V was pared by 3 bases and J by 4 bases, with 11 bases of the junction left unmatched. CDR3 DNA: TGCAGCGTTGACGAATTTGGGACAGAGAGCACTGAAGCTTTCTTT. Translating gives CSVDEFGTESTEAFF.

The V gene is TRBV5-1, the J gene TRBJ2-2; 10 nucleotides match TRBD2. V lost 0 bases, J lost 5 bases, and 4 bases stayed unmatched. The CDR3 is made up of 16 amino acids. Germline V gene lookup returns CDR1 SGHRS and CDR2 YFSETQ. The CDR3 sequence is CASSLALAGKTGELFF. CDR3 bases: TGCGCCAGCAGCTTGGCACTAGCGGGGAAGACCGGGGAGCTGTTTTTT.

The chain employs TRBV19 and TRBJ2-1, with 11 bases lining up with TRBD1. The CDR3 covers 15 residues. Trimming cost V 7 bases and J 10 bases; bases outside gene matches: 12. CDR1 is LNHDA, CDR2 SQIVND, per germline (reference sequence). The CDR3, as DNA: TGTGCCAGTATGACCGGGACAGGGGGACTTTGGGAGCAGTTCTTC. Amino acid sequence: CASMTGTGGLWEQFF.

The chain couples TRBV7-9 to TRBJ1-4; 7 bases map to TRBD1. The CDR3 contains 15 residues. Germline values: CDR1 SEHNR, CDR2 FQNEAQ (reference sequence). V gave up 1 base and J gave up 6 bases; unmatched junction bases: 5. CDR3 in DNA: TGTGCCAGCAGCTTAGACAGGGGTAAATATGAAAAACTGTTTTTT. It translates to CASSLDRGKYEKLFF.

The rearrangement joins TRBV5-4 to TRBJ2-5; tentatively, D is TRBD1 (6 bases). CDR3 length equals 15 residues. CDR1 and CDR2 from the germline V gene are SGHNT and YYREEE (reference sequence). Trimming removed 4 bases from V and 3 bases from J, with 16 bases in between. The CDR3 nucleotides read TGTGCCAGCAGCAGAAAAGGACAGCAAAAAGAGACCCAGTACTTC. As protein: CASSRKGQQKETQYF.

V is TRBV29-1 and J is TRBJ1-1; D is unclear. Germline V gene lookup returns CDR1 SQVTM and CDR2 ANQGSEA. The length of the CDR3 is 13 residues. V lost 8 bases to trimming and J lost 1 base, with 14 bases between them. The CDR3 region has the DNA TGCAGCACTCAAACGGTAGCGAACACTGAAGCTTTCTTT. Translating gives CSTQTVANTEAFF.

CDR3 protein: CASSSAGTRGDEQYF. As DNA, the CDR3 is TGTGCCAGCAGCTCCGCCGGGACTCGCGGGGATGAGCAGTACTTC. V and J are TRBV5-4 and TRBJ2-7, with D possibly TRBD2 on 6 matching bases. V was cut by 3 bases and J by 7 bases, with 20 bases left in between. The CDR3 loop spans 15 amino acids. Germline CDR1 SGHNT, CDR2 YYREEE (reference sequence).